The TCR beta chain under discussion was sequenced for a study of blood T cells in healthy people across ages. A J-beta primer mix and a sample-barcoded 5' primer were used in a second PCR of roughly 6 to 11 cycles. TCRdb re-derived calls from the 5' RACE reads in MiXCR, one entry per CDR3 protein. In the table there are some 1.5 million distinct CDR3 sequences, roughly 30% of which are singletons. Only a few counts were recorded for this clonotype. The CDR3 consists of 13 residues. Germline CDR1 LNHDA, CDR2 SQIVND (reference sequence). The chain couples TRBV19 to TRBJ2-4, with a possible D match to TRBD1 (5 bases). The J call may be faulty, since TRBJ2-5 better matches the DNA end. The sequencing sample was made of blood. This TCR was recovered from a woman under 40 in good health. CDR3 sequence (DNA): TGTGCCAGTAGTATATCGACTGGGGCGACCCAGTACTTC. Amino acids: CASSISTGATQYF.